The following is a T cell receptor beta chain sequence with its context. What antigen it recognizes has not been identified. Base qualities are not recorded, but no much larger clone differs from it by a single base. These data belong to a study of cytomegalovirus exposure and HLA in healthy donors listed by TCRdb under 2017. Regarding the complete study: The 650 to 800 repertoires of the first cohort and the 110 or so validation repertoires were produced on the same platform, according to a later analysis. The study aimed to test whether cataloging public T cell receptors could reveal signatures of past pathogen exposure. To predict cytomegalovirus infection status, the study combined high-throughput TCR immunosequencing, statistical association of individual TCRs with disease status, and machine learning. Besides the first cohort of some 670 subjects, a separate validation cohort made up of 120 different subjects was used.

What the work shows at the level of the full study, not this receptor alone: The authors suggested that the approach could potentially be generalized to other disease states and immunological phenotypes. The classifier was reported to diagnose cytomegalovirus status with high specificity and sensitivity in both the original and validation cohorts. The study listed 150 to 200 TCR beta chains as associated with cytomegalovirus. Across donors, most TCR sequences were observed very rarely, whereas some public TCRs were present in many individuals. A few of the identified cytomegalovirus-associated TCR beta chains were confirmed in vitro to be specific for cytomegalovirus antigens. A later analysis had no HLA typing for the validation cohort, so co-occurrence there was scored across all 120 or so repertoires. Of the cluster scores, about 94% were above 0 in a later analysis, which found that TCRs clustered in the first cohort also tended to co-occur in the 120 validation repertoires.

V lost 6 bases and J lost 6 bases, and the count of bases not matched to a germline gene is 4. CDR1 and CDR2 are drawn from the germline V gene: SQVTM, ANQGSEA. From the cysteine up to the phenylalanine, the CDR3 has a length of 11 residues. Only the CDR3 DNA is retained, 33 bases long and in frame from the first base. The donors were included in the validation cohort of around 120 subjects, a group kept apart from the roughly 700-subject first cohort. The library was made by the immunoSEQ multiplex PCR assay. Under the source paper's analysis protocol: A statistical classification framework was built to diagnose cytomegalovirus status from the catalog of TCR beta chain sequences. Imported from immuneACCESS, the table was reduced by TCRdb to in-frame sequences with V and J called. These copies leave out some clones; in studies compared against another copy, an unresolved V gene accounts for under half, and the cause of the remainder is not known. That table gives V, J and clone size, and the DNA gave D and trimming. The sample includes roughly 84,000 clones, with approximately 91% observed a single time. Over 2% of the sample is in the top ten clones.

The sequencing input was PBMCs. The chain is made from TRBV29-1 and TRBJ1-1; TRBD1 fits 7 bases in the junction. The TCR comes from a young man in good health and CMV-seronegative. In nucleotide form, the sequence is TGCAGCGTAACAGGGGTCGCTGAAGCTTTCTTT. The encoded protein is CSVTGVAEAFF.